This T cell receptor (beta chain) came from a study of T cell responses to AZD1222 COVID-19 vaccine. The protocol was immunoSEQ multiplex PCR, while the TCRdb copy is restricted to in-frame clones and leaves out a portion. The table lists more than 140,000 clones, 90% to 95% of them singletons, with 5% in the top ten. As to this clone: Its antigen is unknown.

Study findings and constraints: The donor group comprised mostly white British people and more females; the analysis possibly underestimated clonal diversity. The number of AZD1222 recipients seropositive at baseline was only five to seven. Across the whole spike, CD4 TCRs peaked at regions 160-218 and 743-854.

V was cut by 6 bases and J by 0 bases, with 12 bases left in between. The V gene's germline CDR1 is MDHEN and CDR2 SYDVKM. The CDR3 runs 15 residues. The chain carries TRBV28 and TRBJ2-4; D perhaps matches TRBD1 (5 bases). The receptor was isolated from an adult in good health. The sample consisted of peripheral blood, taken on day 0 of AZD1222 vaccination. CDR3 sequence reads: CASREWQGAKNIQYF. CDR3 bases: TGTGCCAGCAGGGAATGGCAGGGAGCCAAAAACATTCAGTACTTC.